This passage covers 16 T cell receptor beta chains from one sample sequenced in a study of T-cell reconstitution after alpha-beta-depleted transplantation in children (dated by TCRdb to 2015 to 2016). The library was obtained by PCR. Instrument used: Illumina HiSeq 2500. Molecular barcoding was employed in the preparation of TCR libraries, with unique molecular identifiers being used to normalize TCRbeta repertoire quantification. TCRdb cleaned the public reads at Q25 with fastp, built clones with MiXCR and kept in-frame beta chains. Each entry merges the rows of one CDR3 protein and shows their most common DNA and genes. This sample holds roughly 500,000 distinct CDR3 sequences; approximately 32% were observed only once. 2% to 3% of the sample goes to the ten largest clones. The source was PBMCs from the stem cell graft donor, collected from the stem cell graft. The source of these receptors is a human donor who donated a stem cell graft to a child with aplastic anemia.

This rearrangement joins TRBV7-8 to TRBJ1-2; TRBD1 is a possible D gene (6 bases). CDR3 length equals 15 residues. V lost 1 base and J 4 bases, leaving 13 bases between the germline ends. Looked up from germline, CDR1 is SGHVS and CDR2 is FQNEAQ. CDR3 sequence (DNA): TGTGCCAGCAGCTTAGACCCCACAGGGAGCTATGGCTACACCTTC. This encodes CASSLDPTGSYGYTF.

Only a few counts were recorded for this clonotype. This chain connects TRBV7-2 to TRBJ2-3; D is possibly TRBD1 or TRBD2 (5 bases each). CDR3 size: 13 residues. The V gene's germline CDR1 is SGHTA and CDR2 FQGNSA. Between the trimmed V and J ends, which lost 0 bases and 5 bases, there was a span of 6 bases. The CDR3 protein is CASSLARGDTQYF. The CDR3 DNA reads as TGTGCCAGCAGCTTAGCGAGGGGAGATACGCAGTATTTT.

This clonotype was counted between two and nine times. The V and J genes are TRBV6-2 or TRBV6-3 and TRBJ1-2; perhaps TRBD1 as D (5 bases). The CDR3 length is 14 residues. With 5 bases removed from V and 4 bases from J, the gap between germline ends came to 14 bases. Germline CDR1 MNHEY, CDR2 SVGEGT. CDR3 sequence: CASSPEETAYGYTF. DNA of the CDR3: TGTGCCAGCAGTCCAGAAGAGACAGCCTATGGCTACACCTTC.

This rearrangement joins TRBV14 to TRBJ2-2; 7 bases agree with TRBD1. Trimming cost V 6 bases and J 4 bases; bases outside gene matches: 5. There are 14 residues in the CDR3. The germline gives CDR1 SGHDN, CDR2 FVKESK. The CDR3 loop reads CASRDRTFTGELFF. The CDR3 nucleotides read TGTGCCAGCAGGGACAGGACTTTCACCGGGGAGCTGTTTTTT.

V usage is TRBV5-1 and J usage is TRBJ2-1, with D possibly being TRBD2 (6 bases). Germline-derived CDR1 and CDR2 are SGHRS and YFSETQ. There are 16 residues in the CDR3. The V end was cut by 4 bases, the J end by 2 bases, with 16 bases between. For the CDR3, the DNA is TGCGCCAGCAGCCCGTCCGGGACTTCACCCTACAATGAGCAGTTCTTC. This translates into CASSPSGTSPYNEQFF.

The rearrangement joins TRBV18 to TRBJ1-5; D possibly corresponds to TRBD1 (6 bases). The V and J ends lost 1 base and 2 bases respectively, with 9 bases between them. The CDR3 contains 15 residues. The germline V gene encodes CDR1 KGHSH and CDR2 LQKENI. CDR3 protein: CASSPQAGGNQPQHF. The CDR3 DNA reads TGTGCCAGCTCACCACAGGCAGGGGGCAATCAGCCCCAGCATTTT.

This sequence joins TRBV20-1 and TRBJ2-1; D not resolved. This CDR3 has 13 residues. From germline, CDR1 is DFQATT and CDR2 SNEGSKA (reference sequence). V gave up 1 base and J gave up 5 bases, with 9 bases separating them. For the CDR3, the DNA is TGCAGTGCTAGAGTGATACTGGACAATGAGCAGTTCTTC. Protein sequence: CSARVILDNEQFF.

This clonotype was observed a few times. CDR3 DNA sequence: TGTGCCAGCAGCTTTGACTTAGCCGTCCGGGGCACCGGGGAGCTGTTTTTT. Translation gives CASSFDLAVRGTGELFF. This chain links TRBV5-6 with TRBJ2-2; possible D gene TRBD2, 5 bases. Trimming took off 2 bases at V and 4 bases at J, with 18 bases between the two ends. CDR3 length equals 17 residues. Germline V gives CDR1 SGHDT, CDR2 YYEEEE.

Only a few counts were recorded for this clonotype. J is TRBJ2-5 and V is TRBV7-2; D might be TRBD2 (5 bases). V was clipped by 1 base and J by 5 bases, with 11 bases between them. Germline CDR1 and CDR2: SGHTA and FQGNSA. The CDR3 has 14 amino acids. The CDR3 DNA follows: TGTGCCAGCAGCTTAGGAGGGATGGGGGAGACCCAGTACTTC. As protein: CASSLGGMGETQYF.

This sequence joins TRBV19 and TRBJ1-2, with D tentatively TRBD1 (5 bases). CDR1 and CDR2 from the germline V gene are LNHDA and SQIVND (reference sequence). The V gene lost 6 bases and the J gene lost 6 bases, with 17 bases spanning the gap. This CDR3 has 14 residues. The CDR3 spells CASSRDVRLNGYTF. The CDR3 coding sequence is TGTGCCAGTAGCCGGGACGTCCGACTCAATGGCTACACCTTC.

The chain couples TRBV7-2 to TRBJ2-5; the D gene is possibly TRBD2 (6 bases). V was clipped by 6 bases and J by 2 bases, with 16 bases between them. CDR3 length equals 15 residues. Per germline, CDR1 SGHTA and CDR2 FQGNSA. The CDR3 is CASRHRAGWQETQYF. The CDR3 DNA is TGTGCCAGCAGGCACCGGGCGGGATGGCAAGAGACCCAGTACTTC.

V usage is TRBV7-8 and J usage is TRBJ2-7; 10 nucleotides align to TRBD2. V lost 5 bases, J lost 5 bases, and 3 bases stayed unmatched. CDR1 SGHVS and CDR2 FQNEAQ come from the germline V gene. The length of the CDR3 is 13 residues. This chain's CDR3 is CASSTGLADEQYV. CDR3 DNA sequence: TGTGCCAGCAGCACTGGACTAGCGGACGAGCAGTACGTC.

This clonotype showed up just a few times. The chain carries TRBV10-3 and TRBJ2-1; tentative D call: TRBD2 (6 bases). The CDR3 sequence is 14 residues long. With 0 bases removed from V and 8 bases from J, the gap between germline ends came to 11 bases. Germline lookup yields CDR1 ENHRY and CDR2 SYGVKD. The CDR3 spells CAISESRGGDEQFF. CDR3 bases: TGTGCCATCAGTGAGTCCCGGGGAGGCGATGAGCAGTTCTTC.

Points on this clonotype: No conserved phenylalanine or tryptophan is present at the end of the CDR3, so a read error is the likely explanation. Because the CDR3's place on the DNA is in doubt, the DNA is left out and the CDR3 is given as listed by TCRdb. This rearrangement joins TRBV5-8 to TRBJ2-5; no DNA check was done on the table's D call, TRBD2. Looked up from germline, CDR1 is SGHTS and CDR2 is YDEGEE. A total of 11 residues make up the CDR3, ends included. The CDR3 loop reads CASSLYSSGRL.

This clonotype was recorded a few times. The CDR3 nucleotides read TGTGCCAGCAGTTTAGCGGGCAGCGGATATACGCAGTATTTT. Translating gives CASSLAGSGYTQYF. V usage is TRBV12-3 or TRBV12-4 and J usage is TRBJ2-3; D is possibly TRBD2 (5 bases). Deletions cut 0 bases from V and 7 bases from J, with 11 bases between. The CDR3 spans 14 residues.

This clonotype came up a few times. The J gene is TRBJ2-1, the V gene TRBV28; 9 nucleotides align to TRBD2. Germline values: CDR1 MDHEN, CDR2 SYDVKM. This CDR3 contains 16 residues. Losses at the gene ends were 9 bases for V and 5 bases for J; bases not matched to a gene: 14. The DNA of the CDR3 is TGTGCCAGTATTTCCCTCCCTAGCGGGAATAACAATGAGCAGTTCTTC. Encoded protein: CASISLPSGNNNEQFF.